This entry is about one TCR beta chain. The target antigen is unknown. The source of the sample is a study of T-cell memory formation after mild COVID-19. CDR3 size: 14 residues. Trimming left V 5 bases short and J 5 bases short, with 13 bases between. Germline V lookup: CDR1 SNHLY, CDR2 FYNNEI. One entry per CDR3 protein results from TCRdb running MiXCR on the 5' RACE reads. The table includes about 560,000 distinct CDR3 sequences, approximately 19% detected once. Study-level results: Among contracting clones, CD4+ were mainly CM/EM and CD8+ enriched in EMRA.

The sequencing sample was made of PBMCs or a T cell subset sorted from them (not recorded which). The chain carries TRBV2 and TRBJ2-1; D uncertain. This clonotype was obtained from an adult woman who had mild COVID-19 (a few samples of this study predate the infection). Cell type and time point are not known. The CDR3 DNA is TGTGCCAGCAGTTCCCTCCCGGGCCACAATGAGCAGTTCTTC. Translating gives CASSSLPGHNEQFF.